This TCR beta chain was obtained from a study of blood T cell repertoires in COVID-19. Looking at the study overall: Samples representing acute and convalescent COVID-19 were sourced from the United States, Italy and Spain.

Trimming at V came to 1 base and at J to 15 bases, leaving 11 bases not matched to a gene. Per the germline V gene, CDR1 is SGHTA and CDR2 is FQGNSA. CDR3 size: 15 residues. The table came from immunoSEQ multiplex PCR; TCRdb's copy has only in-frame clones and leaves some out. The sample consists of roughly 520,000 clones, 70% to 90% of them appearing once. Resolution of symptoms, clearance, or two negative PCRs was present in recovered Cohort 3 donors. The sequenced material came from PBMCs or T cells enriched from blood (not recorded which). The chain couples TRBV7-2 to TRBJ2-1; 11 positions match TRBD2. The sequence came from a woman in her thirties or forties who had recovered from COVID-19. The CDR3 loop is CASSLDGTSGRLRFF. The CDR3 DNA reads as TGTGCCAGCAGCTTAGATGGAACTAGCGGGAGACTGCGGTTCTTC.